These T cell receptor beta chains were read from a single sample in a study of CD8 T cells in Susac syndrome. TCRdb ran MiXCR on the immunoSEQ multiplex PCR reads and lists one entry per CDR3 protein. This sample carries 110,000 or so distinct CDR3 sequences, approximately 93% of them seen once, and the ten largest clones take around 0.085%. Input material: CD4+ T cells from PBMCs. The source is a human donor with multiple sclerosis. CDR3s include the opening cysteine and the closing phenylalanine or tryptophan. D genes are given only for firm matches. A row's size may be missing; if present it is once, few, many or a size class.

clone_size: .; d_call: .; v_call: TRBV4-1; j_call: TRBJ1-3; cdr3_nt: TGCGCCAGCAGCCAAACCCCAAGTTCCATATATTTT; cdr3_aa: CASSQTPSSIYF
clone_size: once; d_call: .; v_call: TRBV30; j_call: TRBJ1-2; cdr3_nt: TGTGCCTGGAGTGTGTCAACTCAAGGGGGCTACACCTTC; cdr3_aa: CAWSVSTQGGYTF
clone_size: .; d_call: TRBD2; v_call: TRBV7-2; j_call: TRBJ2-7; cdr3_nt: TGTGCCAGCAGCATCTCCCCTAGCGGGGGGGCCTCCTACGAGCAGTACTTC; cdr3_aa: CASSISPSGGASYEQYF
clone_size: .; d_call: TRBD1; v_call: TRBV27; j_call: TRBJ1-1; cdr3_nt: TGTGCCAGCAAGTGGGGACGACAGGGCGACATGGCTTTCTTT; cdr3_aa: CASKWGRQGDMAFF
clone_size: .; d_call: .; v_call: TRBV6-2/TRBV6-3; j_call: TRBJ1-4; cdr3_nt: TGTGCCAGCAGTTACCCCCCTGGGGTAGCCGGCGAAAAACTGTTTTTT; cdr3_aa: CASSYPPGVAGEKLFF
clone_size: few; d_call: .; v_call: TRBV6-1; j_call: TRBJ1-6; cdr3_nt: TGTGCCTCCAGGGGTTATAATTCACCCCTCCACTTT; cdr3_aa: CASRGYNSPLHF
clone_size: .; d_call: TRBD1; v_call: TRBV12-3/TRBV12-4; j_call: TRBJ2-5; cdr3_nt: TGTGCCAGCAGTTTAGGGGGGTCCGGGACAGACGAAGAGACCCAGTACTTC; cdr3_aa: CASSLGGSGTDEETQYF
clone_size: .; d_call: .; v_call: TRBV19; j_call: TRBJ1-5; cdr3_nt: TGTGCCAGTAGTATGTCCAGGAATCAGCCCCAGCATTTT; cdr3_aa: CASSMSRNQPQHF
clone_size: .; d_call: TRBD2; v_call: TRBV6-6; j_call: TRBJ2-3; cdr3_nt: TGTGCCAGCAGTCCCCCGGGGGAGGGAGATACGCAGTATTTT; cdr3_aa: CASSPPGEGDTQYF
clone_size: .; d_call: .; v_call: TRBV4-3; j_call: TRBJ2-3; cdr3_nt: TGCGCCAGCAGCCAAAGGGCAGGCCAGGCGGATACGCAGTATTTT; cdr3_aa: CASSQRAGQADTQYF
clone_size: .; d_call: .; v_call: TRBV9; j_call: TRBJ2-2; cdr3_nt: TGTGCCAGCAGCGTGGGTCCGCGGATAAACACCGGGGAGCTGTTTTTT; cdr3_aa: CASSVGPRINTGELFF
clone_size: once; d_call: .; v_call: TRBV9; j_call: TRBJ2-1; cdr3_nt: TGTGCCAGCAGCGTAGAAATAAATAAACGCTTCAATGAGCAGTTCTTC; cdr3_aa: CASSVEINKRFNEQFF
clone_size: .; d_call: .; v_call: TRBV28; j_call: TRBJ1-1; cdr3_nt: TGTGCCAGCAGTTTCCCGACCAGAGGCGCTGAAGCTTTCTTT; cdr3_aa: CASSFPTRGAEAFF
clone_size: once; d_call: .; v_call: TRBV2; j_call: TRBJ1-1; cdr3_nt: TGTGCCAGCAGTGGTCTGGGGGGTCGGGGCACTGAAGCTTTCTTT; cdr3_aa: CASSGLGGRGTEAFF
clone_size: .; d_call: .; v_call: TRBV5-1; j_call: TRBJ2-5; cdr3_nt: TGCGCCAGCAGCTTTCCGGGACTCCGCGGGGAGACCCAGTACTTC; cdr3_aa: CASSFPGLRGETQYF
clone_size: .; d_call: TRBD1; v_call: TRBV6-2/TRBV6-3; j_call: TRBJ1-1; cdr3_nt: TGTGCCAGCAGCCTACCGGGACAGGGGGCTCGGAACACTGAAGCTTTCTTT; cdr3_aa: CASSLPGQGARNTEAFF
clone_size: .; d_call: TRBD2; v_call: TRBV11-3; j_call: TRBJ2-3; cdr3_nt: TGTGCCAGCAGCTCTCGACTAGCGGGGGAGACAGATACGCAGTATTTT; cdr3_aa: CASSSRLAGETDTQYF
clone_size: .; d_call: .; v_call: TRBV7-2; j_call: TRBJ2-1; cdr3_nt: TGTGCCAGCAGCTTAGAGGGCGCCTTCAATGAGCAGTTCTTC; cdr3_aa: CASSLEGAFNEQFF
clone_size: .; d_call: .; v_call: TRBV24-1; j_call: TRBJ1-5; cdr3_nt: TGTGCCACCAGTGATGCCTTATCGGGTCAGCCCCAGCATTTT; cdr3_aa: CATSDALSGQPQHF
clone_size: few; d_call: .; v_call: TRBV30; j_call: TRBJ1-6; cdr3_nt: TGTGCCTGGAGTAGGGGCCGGTATAATTCACCCCTCCACTTT; cdr3_aa: CAWSRGRYNSPLHF
clone_size: once; d_call: TRBD1; v_call: TRBV3-1; j_call: TRBJ1-2; cdr3_nt: TGTGCCAGCAGCCACTATACAGGGGGGGGTGGCTACACCTTC; cdr3_aa: CASSHYTGGGGYTF
clone_size: .; d_call: .; v_call: TRBV4-1; j_call: TRBJ2-5; cdr3_nt: TGCGCCAGCAGCCCCGATCCTAGCGAGGGGAAGACCCAGTACTTC; cdr3_aa: CASSPDPSEGKTQYF
clone_size: .; d_call: .; v_call: TRBV5-5; j_call: TRBJ1-6; cdr3_nt: TGTGCCAGCAGCCCCGTCCTGGTGAATTTGGATTCACCCCTCCACTTT; cdr3_aa: CASSPVLVNLDSPLHF
clone_size: .; d_call: TRBD2; v_call: TRBV29-1; j_call: TRBJ2-5; cdr3_nt: TGCAGCGTTTCAGCGGGGGGCCAAGAGACCCAGTACTTC; cdr3_aa: CSVSAGGQETQYF
clone_size: .; d_call: TRBD2; v_call: TRBV23-1; j_call: TRBJ2-1; cdr3_nt: TGCGCCAGCAGTCAACAGCCGGAAGCGGGGGGGCCCTTAAGCAGAGATGAGCAGTTCTTC; cdr3_aa: CASSQQPEAGGPLSRDEQFF
clone_size: .; d_call: .; v_call: TRBV7-9; j_call: TRBJ2-2; cdr3_nt: TGTGCCAGCAGCAATACGGGGGTGGAAGGGGAGCTGTTTTTT; cdr3_aa: CASSNTGVEGELFF
clone_size: .; d_call: .; v_call: TRBV30; j_call: TRBJ1-5; cdr3_nt: TGTGCCTGGTCGGGAAACAGGGTAGAACAGCCCCAGCATTTT; cdr3_aa: CAWSGNRVEQPQHF
clone_size: .; d_call: .; v_call: TRBV20-1; j_call: TRBJ2-2; cdr3_nt: TGCAGTGCGGAACTAGCGAACACCGGGGAGCTGTTTTTT; cdr3_aa: CSAELANTGELFF